The clone carrying this TCR beta chain occurred once. This record belongs to a study of control samples from healthy donors and cancer patients. Measured with immunoSEQ multiplex PCR; TCRdb has only the in-frame clones, and not every one. The sample records 25,000 to 35,000 clones, roughly 85% being singletons. The clonotype comes from a man between 60 and 75 years old with head and neck cancer. Source material: PBMCs.

The CDR3 here is CASSLGRQVQGETQYF. CDR3 coding DNA: TGTGCCAGCAGCTTAGGGAGACAGGTTCAGGGTGAGACCCAGTACTTC. J is TRBJ2-5 and V is TRBV7-7, with D perhaps TRBD1 (6 bases). CDR1 is SSHAT, CDR2 FNYEAQ, per germline (reference sequence). The CDR3 has 16 residues. Trimming shortened V by 1 base and J by 5 bases, and 17 bases separated the two germline ends.